Sequencing of this T cell receptor beta chain was carried out in a study of vaccination and CD4 T cells after COVID-19 (dated by TCRdb to about 2022). In the study overall: In the convalescent cohort there were six males and four females, among whom were two Hispanic individuals, seven Caucasians, two Asians and one multiracial person. Post-COVID blood samples from convalescent patients were collected a median of around 100 days after diagnosis, with a range of roughly 35 to 180 days. In around nine COVID-19 convalescent patients and a handful of infection-naive healthy vaccine recipients, the spike-specific CD4+ TCR repertoire before mRNA vaccination was compared with the repertoire after mRNA vaccination. Control cultures received a CEFX viral epitope pool as the positive control, an HIV-1 Nef peptide pool as the negative control, or no peptide. Two doses of either the Pfizer-BioNTech BNT162b2 vaccine (n=8) or the Moderna mRNA-1273 vaccine (n=2) were administered to participants. Post-vaccine blood samples were obtained a median of about 72 days after the second vaccine dose, with a range of about 12 to 241 days. In an earlier paper using these donors, memory CD4+ T cell crossreactivity between SARS-CoV-2 and common cold coronavirus spike proteins was assessed at the TCR clonotype level. The cultures were stimulated with overlapping spike peptide pools from SARS-CoV-2 and from the common cold coronaviruses HCoV-NL63, HCoV-OC43 and HCoV-229E.

The protocol used for the library was PCR. At the Johns Hopkins FTIC core, DNA from the cultured CD4+ T cells underwent TCR sequencing with the Oncomine TCR Beta short-read assay. Genomic DNA was extracted from the cultured CD4+ T cells with the QIAamp micro DNA kit. Oncomine TCR Beta libraries from cultured CD4+ T cells were pooled using unique dual indexes and sequenced on an Illumina iSeq 100. Processing in the source paper ran as follows. Non-productive sequences were filtered out, and CDR3s that did not start with C, did not end with F or W, or were shorter than 7 amino acids were discarded. Antigen-specific clonotypes were identified with the MANAFEST web application by comparing peptide-stimulated wells with reference and other culture wells. Positive clones required FDR below 0.05, an odds ratio above 5, and productive frequency above 0.1% in at least two of three replicate wells. Clonotypes that were significantly expanded in both SARS-CoV-2 spike wells and at least one common cold coronavirus spike condition were defined as cross-reactive. Using R version 3.6.1, CDR3 homology was evaluated through Levenshtein distances (stringdist) along with unrooted phylogenetic trees (ape). The public sequencing data were trimmed at Q25 with fastp and processed into clonotypes with MiXCR by TCRdb, which kept only in-frame beta chains. When rows share a CDR3 protein, they turn into one entry using the most common DNA and genes. It is TCRdb's table, rather than the study itself, that gives the V and J calls and clone size. In this sample the table shows around 8,000 distinct CDR3 sequences, approximately 49% of which occur a single time. The top ten clones comprise roughly 19% of the sample.

This clonotype showed up just once. Which antigen it targets is not known. No quality values exist for individual bases; no much larger clone is one base distant. A solitary read yields weak support. The sample's treatment or condition, from its label and the paper: approximately 10-day PBMC culture with coronavirus spike peptide pools or control peptides (ViraFEST assay). CD4+ T cells from unexposed donors were collected before the COVID-19 pandemic (2011-2018). The ViraFEST assay was used in the study, in which antigen-specific T cells were expanded with peptide pools and expanded clonotypes were subsequently identified by TCR sequencing. Each well held 2.1 million or so PBMCs cultured in IMDM containing roughly 5% human AB serum and roughly 9.7 IU/ml IL-2, with 8.5 to 10 ug/ml peptide pools added. Half of the culture medium was replaced with fresh IL-2-containing medium on days 3 and 7. CD4+ T cells were isolated after about nine days of culture through negative selection using the EasySep CD4+ T cell isolation kit. As cell numbers permitted, CD4+ T cells from unexposed donors were tested for reactivity to SARS-CoV-2 S and N and to four common cold coronavirus spike pools. PBMCs were separated from whole blood using Ficoll-Paque Plus gradient centrifugation and then either used fresh or cryopreserved at -140C. Culture conditions were generally each tested in triplicate wells. The leukapheresis product for the unexposed donors was obtained through commercial purchase.

General study outcomes and caveats: In convalescent patients, nearly all vaccine-specific clones (304 of 307) were found to be mono-reactive for SARS-CoV-2 spike rather than cross-reactive with common cold coronaviruses. The number of convalescent patients in the study was relatively small, and the study did not examine early timepoints following natural infection. Among convalescent patients, a median approximately 88% of the SARS-CoV-2-reactive clones seen after vaccination appeared only after vaccination, which suggests priming specific to the vaccine. Although the median number of SARS-CoV-2-reactive clonotypes went up from fewer than 25 after infection to 38 after vaccination, the increase was not significant.

Taken from cysteine to phenylalanine, the CDR3 has 11 residues. The DNA shown is the 33-base CDR3, in frame from base 1. Relative to germline, V is 5 bases shorter and J is 10 bases shorter, with 11 bases between their ends. The germline V gene (reference sequence) supplies CDR1 LNHDA and CDR2 SQIVND. This clonotype was sampled from a human donor in good health. The material sequenced was CD4+ T cells from blood, cultured in vitro. The chain uses TRBV19 and TRBJ1-1, and TRBD1 may be the D gene, going by 5 matching bases. This receptor has the CDR3 CASSLGEAAFF. Read as DNA, the sequence is TGTGCCAGTAGTCTGGGGGAGGCAGCTTTCTTT.